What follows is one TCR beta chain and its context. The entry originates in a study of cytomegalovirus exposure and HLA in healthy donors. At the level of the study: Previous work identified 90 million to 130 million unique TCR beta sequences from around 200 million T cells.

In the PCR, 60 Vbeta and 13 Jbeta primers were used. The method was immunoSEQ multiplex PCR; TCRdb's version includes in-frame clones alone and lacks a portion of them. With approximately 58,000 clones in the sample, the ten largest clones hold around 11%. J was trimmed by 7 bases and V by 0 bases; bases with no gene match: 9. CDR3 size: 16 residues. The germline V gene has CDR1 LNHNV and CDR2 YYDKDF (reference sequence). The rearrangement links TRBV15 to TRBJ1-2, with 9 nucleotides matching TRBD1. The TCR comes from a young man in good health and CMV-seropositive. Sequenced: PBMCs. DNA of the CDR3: TGTGCCACCAGCAGAGACTCTGTACAGGGGGCGGTTGGCTACACCTTC. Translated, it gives CATSRDSVQGAVGYTF.